These T cell receptor beta chains were read from a single sample in a study of T-cell reconstitution after alpha-beta-depleted transplantation in children. Using its own MiXCR run on the PCR reads, TCRdb lists one record per CDR3 protein. Among over 70,000 distinct CDR3 sequences listed, roughly 8% were seen once. Sequenced here: PBMCs from the stem cell graft donor, sampled from the stem cell graft. The receptors come from a human donor who donated a stem cell graft to a child with congenital amegakaryocytic thrombocytopenia. Each CDR3 is given with its conserved first and last residue. The D gene is left open where the match is weak. Part of the rows lack a size; the others show once, few, many or a class for expanded clones.

j_gene	d_gene	v_gene	abundance	CDR3nt	CDR3aa
TRBJ2-7	NA	TRBV7-8	many	TGTGCCAGCAGATTGGACAGCCGCGAGCAGTACTTC	CASRLDSREQYF
TRBJ2-7	NA	TRBV7-2	many	TGTGCCAGCAGCCCGGGCCCAAACTACGAGCAGTACTTC	CASSPGPNYEQYF
TRBJ2-5	TRBD1	TRBV9	many	TGTGCCAGCAGCGGGGGAACAAGACAGGGGCCAGAGACCCAGTACTTC	CASSGGTRQGPETQYF
TRBJ2-2	NA	TRBV5-5	many	TGTGCCAGCAGCTTGACAGTGACGAACACCGGGGAGCTGTTTTTT	CASSLTVTNTGELFF
TRBJ2-1	TRBD1	TRBV28	many	TGTGCCAGCAGTTTTTTGGGCGGACAGGGGGAGAATGAGCAGTTCTTC	CASSFLGGQGENEQFF
TRBJ1-2	NA	TRBV5-4	many	TGTGCCAGCAGCTTGGGTGGACAGAGCTATGGCTACACCTTC	CASSLGGQSYGYTF
TRBJ1-5	NA	TRBV20-1	many	TGCAGTGCTAGAGATCTGGGTCGGGACCCCCAGCATTTT	CSARDLGRDPQHF
TRBJ1-3	NA	TRBV5-1	many	TGCGCCAGCAGCTTGGAAGGTTTAGGGGGAAACACCATATATTTT	CASSLEGLGGNTIYF
TRBJ2-1	TRBD2	TRBV12-3/TRBV12-4	many	TGTGCCAGCAGTTTAGTTAGCGGGGGCTTGTATGAGCAGTTCTTC	CASSLVSGGLYEQFF
TRBJ2-1	TRBD1	TRBV5-1	many	TGCGCCACCTCACCGGGACAGTCCTACAATGAGCAGTTCTTC	CATSPGQSYNEQFF
TRBJ1-6	NA	TRBV2	many	TGTGCCAGCAGTCCCCCTGAGGGGCCCCTCCACTTT	CASSPPEGPLHF
TRBJ1-4	NA	TRBV20-1	NA	TGCAGTGCTACGCCCGCGTCCTTGATGGCAACTAATGAAAAGCTGTTTTTT	CSATPASLMATNEKLFF
TRBJ2-7	TRBD2	TRBV9	few	TGTGCCAGCAGCGTAGGTCTAGCGGGGGGCGAGCAGTACTTC	CASSVGLAGGEQYF
TRBJ2-2	NA	TRBV15	many	TGTGCCACCAGCAGAGATCAGACGGGCTACACCGGGGAGCTGTTTTTT	CATSRDQTGYTGELFF
TRBJ2-2	NA	TRBV30	many	TGTGCCGGAAAGGTGCCGGCTTTGGACACCGGGGAGCTGTTTTTT	CAGKVPALDTGELFF
TRBJ2-7	NA	TRBV3-1	many	TGTGCCAGCAGCTCCTTCTACGGGATCTCCGAGCAGTACTTC	CASSSFYGISEQYF
TRBJ2-3	TRBD2	TRBV9	many	TGTGCCAGCAGTTTTCTAGCGGGAACTGCAGATACGCAGTATTTT	CASSFLAGTADTQYF
TRBJ2-7	NA	TRBV5-6	many	TGTGCCAGCAGCTTGGGGCGGGCATACTCCTACGAGCAGTACTTC	CASSLGRAYSYEQYF
TRBJ2-5	NA	TRBV12-3/TRBV12-4	many	TGTGCCAGCAGTTCGGACGGCCTTCCAGAGACCCAGTACTTC	CASSSDGLPETQYF
TRBJ1-2	NA	TRBV5-5	many	TGTGCCAGCAGCTTGGCAGGGACTAACTATGGCTACACCTTC	CASSLAGTNYGYTF
TRBJ2-3	NA	TRBV18	many	TGTGCCAGCTCAACCGGGACTCAAGGGGATACGCAGTATTTT	CASSTGTQGDTQYF
TRBJ2-3	TRBD1	TRBV20-1	many	TGCAGTGCTGAGGACAGGTCTACCACAGATACGCAGTATTTT	CSAEDRSTTDTQYF
TRBJ2-3	NA	TRBV4-3	many	TGCGCCAGCAGCCAAGGATACGGGAGTGGGGTAGATACGCAGTATTTT	CASSQGYGSGVDTQYF
TRBJ1-1	NA	TRBV29-1	many	TGCAGCGTTGGGAGGGCCCCCGACCAGGACACTGAAGCTTTCTTT	CSVGRAPDQDTEAFF
TRBJ2-3	NA	TRBV20-1	many	TGCAGTGCTAGATTCCGGGGGTCGAATACGCAGTATTTT	CSARFRGSNTQYF
TRBJ2-3	NA	TRBV3-1	many	TGTGCCAGCAGCCAAGGCCCACTTACCACAGATACGCAGTATTTT	CASSQGPLTTDTQYF
TRBJ2-1	TRBD1	TRBV20-1	many	TGCAGTGCTAGAGATTCGACCGGGACAGCCTACAATGAGCAGTTCTTC	CSARDSTGTAYNEQFF
TRBJ1-1	NA	TRBV5-1	many	TGCGCCAGCAGCCAGGGGAGGGGTACGAACACTGAAGCTTTCTTT	CASSQGRGTNTEAFF
TRBJ1-6	TRBD1	TRBV25-1	many	TGTGCCAGCAGTGGATGGACAGGGGTAAATTCACCCCTCCACTTT	CASSGWTGVNSPLHF
TRBJ2-3	NA	TRBV28	many	TGTGCCAGCAGTTCCAAGGGGGGTGTGGAAGATACGCAGTATTTT	CASSSKGGVEDTQYF
TRBJ2-7	TRBD2	TRBV20-1	many	TGCAGTGCTCCCGGGACTAGCGGGACTCAAAAGCCCTACGAGCAGTACTTC	CSAPGTSGTQKPYEQYF
TRBJ2-7	NA	TRBV28	many	TGTGCCAGCAGTTTAATCCCCTCTAGCTCCCCCCGGGAGCAGTACTTC	CASSLIPSSSPREQYF
TRBJ1-1	TRBD1	TRBV27	many	TGTGCCAGCAGCGCGATGGGACAGGGGGCGGGTACTGAAGCTTTCTTT	CASSAMGQGAGTEAFF
TRBJ2-1	NA	TRBV7-8	many	TGTGCCAGCAGCTTATCTCGGGGGCCTTACAATGAGCAGTTCTTC	CASSLSRGPYNEQFF
TRBJ2-1	TRBD1	TRBV28	many	TGTGCCAGCAGTTCCCCAGGGGGGCAGTTCTTC	CASSSPGGQFF
TRBJ2-3	TRBD1	TRBV5-1	many	TGCGCCAGCAGCCAAAAACAGGGGGCCGGTACGCAGTATTTT	CASSQKQGAGTQYF
TRBJ2-4	NA	TRBV4-3	many	TGCGCCAGCAGCCCCAGTCGGGGCCGGAGAAACATTCAGTACTTC	CASSPSRGRRNIQYF
TRBJ2-7	NA	TRBV28	many	TGTGCCAGCAGTTCCCTAGCCCGTAACTCCTACGAGCAGTACTTC	CASSSLARNSYEQYF
TRBJ2-7	TRBD1	TRBV7-2	many	TGTGCCAGCAGCCCAATGGGACAGGACTTCCCCGAGCAGTACTTC	CASSPMGQDFPEQYF
TRBJ2-7	TRBD1	TRBV20-1	many	TGCAGTGCTAGAGATCGGACAGGGAACCACGAGCAGTACTTC	CSARDRTGNHEQYF
TRBJ2-3	NA	TRBV12-3/TRBV12-4	many	TGTGCCAGCAGTAGACAGGGCCGGGAGGCAGATACGCAGTATTTT	CASSRQGREADTQYF
TRBJ2-1	TRBD2	TRBV28	NA	TGTGCCAGCAGGCGGAGGACTAGCGGCTACAATGAGCAGTTCTTC	CASRRRTSGYNEQFF
TRBJ2-7	TRBD1	TRBV6-1	many	TGTGCCAGCAGGGACACAGGGGCCCACGAGCAGTACTTC	CASRDTGAHEQYF
TRBJ2-1	NA	TRBV14	few	TGTGCCAGCAGCCAAAGACTCAATGAGCAGTTCTTC	CASSQRLNEQFF
TRBJ2-5	TRBD2	TRBV7-7	many	TGTGCCAGCAGCCTAGGGTGGGGGGGACAAGAGACCCAGTACTTC	CASSLGWGGQETQYF
TRBJ2-7	NA	TRBV7-9	medium-sized	TGTGCCAGCAGCTTAGGGGGGCTCTCCTACGAGCAGTACTTC	CASSLGGLSYEQYF
TRBJ2-7	NA	TRBV20-1	many	TGCAGTGCTCGCAAGACATACGAGCAGTACTTC	CSARKTYEQYF
TRBJ2-3	TRBD2	TRBV28	many	TGTGCCAGCGGACCTAGCGGGAGCTCGACAGATACGCAGTATTTT	CASGPSGSSTDTQYF
TRBJ1-4	NA	TRBV9	many	TGTGCCAGCAGCGGAAGTCGGGGAGGGCTAGGTGAAAAACTGTTTTTT	CASSGSRGGLGEKLFF
TRBJ2-3	NA	TRBV7-9	many	TGTGCCAGCAGCTCCCAACCTAGCACAGATACGCAGTATTTT	CASSSQPSTDTQYF